One and the same sample provided the 10 T cell receptor beta chains below, sequenced in a study of T cell responses to AZD1222 COVID-19 vaccine. Clones were read by immunoSEQ multiplex PCR, and TCRdb kept only the in-frame ones, dropping some. Here the sample spans around 100,000 clones, 75% to 90% being singletons. Here the sequenced sample was peripheral blood, taken on day 0 of AZD1222 vaccination. Receptors originate from an adult in good health.

This rearrangement joins TRBV14 to TRBJ1-4; D is undetermined. V was cut by 1 base and J by 0 bases, with 15 bases left in between. Germline CDR1 SGHDN, CDR2 FVKESK. This CDR3 contains 18 residues. The CDR3: CASSQGAVILATNEKLFF. The DNA for the CDR3 is TGTGCCAGCAGCCAAGGGGCAGTAATACTTGCAACTAATGAAAAACTGTTTTTT.

The genes are TRBV28 and TRBJ1-3; TRBD1 matches at 9 bases. The germline V gene has CDR1 MDHEN and CDR2 SYDVKM. J was trimmed by 4 bases and V by 2 bases; bases with no gene match: 3. The CDR3 is 15 amino acids. In nucleotides, the CDR3 is TGTGCCAGCAGTTTAGGACAGGGGTTAGGAAACACCATATATTTT. Its translation is CASSLGQGLGNTIYF. The full variable domain, with the rest looked up from reference TRBV28 and TRBJ1-3, is DVKVTQSSRYLVKRTGEKVFLECVQDMDHENMFWYRQDPGLGLRLIYFSYDVKMKEKGDIPEGYSVSREKKERFSLILESASTNQTSMYLCASSLGQGLGNTIYFGEGSWLTVV.

J is TRBJ1-1 and V is TRBV28, with 7 positions matching TRBD1. Germline V gene data show CDR1 as MDHEN and CDR2 as SYDVKM. The CDR3 loop spans 14 amino acids. Losses at the gene ends were 8 bases for V and 8 bases for J; bases not matched to a gene: 14. CDR3 residues: CASGLRSGGFEAFF. CDR3 DNA: TGTGCCAGCGGCCTTAGATCAGGGGGGTTCGAAGCTTTCTTT.

The V gene is TRBV28, the J gene TRBJ1-5; D not certain. The V and J ends lost 8 bases and 2 bases respectively, with 7 bases between them. Germline V gene data show CDR1 as MDHEN and CDR2 as SYDVKM. CDR3 length equals 12 residues. The DNA of the CDR3 is TGTGCCAGCGCAGAAGGCAATCAGCCCCAGCATTTT. It yields the protein CASAEGNQPQHF.

V usage is TRBV18 and J usage is TRBJ2-1, with TRBD1 matching 8 bases. Trimming took 8 bases from V and 0 from J; bases not matched to a gene: 9. Germline V gene data show CDR1 as KGHSH and CDR2 as LQKENI. The CDR3 spans 16 residues. CDR3 nucleotide sequence: TGTGCCAGCACAGACCGGACAGGGAGCTCCTACAATGAGCAGTTCTTC. This codes for CASTDRTGSSYNEQFF. Drawing the rest from reference TRBV18 and TRBJ2-1, the complete variable domain is NAGVMQNPRHLVRRRGQEARLRCSPMKGHSHVYWYRQLPEEGLKFMVYLQKENIIDESGMPKERFSAEFPKEGPSILRIQQVVRGDSAAYFCASTDRTGSSYNEQFFGPGTRLTVL.

The chain has TRBV9 and TRBJ1-1; 8 bases agree with TRBD1. This CDR3 is 16 amino acids long. Germline trimming cut 0 bases from V and 1 base from J; bases unmatched to any gene: 5. Germline V gene lookup returns CDR1 SGDLS and CDR2 YYNGEE. CDR3 sequence reads: CASSVAPQGANTEAFF. The CDR3 nucleotides are TGTGCCAGCAGCGTAGCTCCCCAGGGGGCGAACACTGAAGCTTTCTTT.

The V call is TRBV19, the J call TRBJ2-2, with 7 bases aligning to TRBD2. Unmatched junction bases numbered 5, after V lost 9 bases and J lost 4 bases. Germline loops: CDR1 LNHDA, CDR2 SQIVND (reference sequence). The CDR3 runs to 13 residues. DNA of the CDR3: TGTGCCAGCGTGGGGAGGGTCACCGGGGAGCTGTTTTTT. It codes for CASVGRVTGELFF.

This chain uses TRBV5-6 with TRBJ1-5; D is ambiguous. CDR1 is SGHDT and CDR2 is YYEEEE in the germline V gene. The CDR3 has 14 amino acids. V was cut by 4 bases and J by 2 bases, with 10 bases left in between. CDR3 region: CASSPRRGNQPQHF. CDR3 DNA sequence: TGTGCCAGCAGCCCGAGGAGGGGCAATCAGCCCCAGCATTTT.

The V and J genes are TRBV19 and TRBJ1-5; D not resolved. V lost 7 bases and J 2 bases, leaving 21 bases between the germline ends. This CDR3 comprises 17 residues. Germline values: CDR1 LNHDA, CDR2 SQIVND (reference sequence). The CDR3 nucleotides read TGTGCCAGTACCCCGCTGCAAGACGGTTGGGGCAATCAGCCCCAGCATTTT. It is translated as CASTPLQDGWGNQPQHF.

Written as DNA, the CDR3 is TGTGCCAGCAGCACCGGGACCTATGGCTACACCTTC. It specifies CASSTGTYGYTF. The rearrangement joins TRBV5-6 to TRBJ1-2, with D perhaps matching TRBD1 (5 bases). Deletions cut 4 bases from V and 4 bases from J, with 8 bases between. Germline values: CDR1 SGHDT, CDR2 YYEEEE. This CDR3 region has 12 residues. Full variable domain (rest looked up from reference TRBV5-6 and TRBJ1-2): DAGVTQSPTHLIKTRGQQVTLRCSPKSGHDTVSWYQQALGQGPQFIFQYYEEEERQRGNFPDRFSGHQFPNYSSELNVNALLLGDSALYLCASSTGTYGYTFGSGTRLTVV.